These 9 T cell receptor beta chains were all obtained from the same sample, sequenced in a study of CD8 T cells in Susac syndrome. RNA, at about 0.5 to 1 ug, was reverse transcribed with random hexamers. TCRdb independently ran MiXCR on the immunoSEQ multiplex PCR reads; one entry per CDR3 protein. This sample carries approximately 150,000 distinct CDR3 sequences, roughly 93% of them seen once, and the ten largest clones take 0.13%. Specimen: CD4+ T cells from PBMCs. All receptors derive from a human donor in good health.

The chain has TRBV3-1 and TRBJ2-7; D gene ambiguous. Germline V lookup: CDR1 LGHDT, CDR2 YNNKEL (reference sequence). The CDR3 sequence is 12 residues long. V lost 1 base to trimming and J lost 0 bases, with 1 base between them. The CDR3 here is CASSQGSYEQYF. The CDR3 region has the DNA TGTGCCAGCAGCCAAGGCTCCTACGAGCAGTACTTC.

The chain combines TRBV2 with TRBJ1-5; D gene unclear. The V gene's germline CDR1 is SNHLY and CDR2 FYNNEI. This CDR3 has 13 amino acids. The V gene lost 2 bases and the J gene lost 4 bases, with 6 bases spanning the gap. The CDR3 reads CASSEQINQPQHF. For the CDR3, the DNA is TGTGCCAGCAGTGAACAGATTAATCAGCCCCAGCATTTT.

The chain is built from TRBV10-3 and TRBJ2-5; 7 bases are a match to TRBD2. This CDR3 spans 15 amino acids. In germline, CDR1 is ENHRY, CDR2 SYGVKD. After removal of 4 bases from V and 5 bases from J, the junction contained 10 bases not matched to a gene. CDR3 protein: CAISAARGGAETQYF. In DNA form, the CDR3 reads TGTGCCATCAGTGCGGCTCGCGGGGGTGCTGAGACCCAGTACTTC.

The rearrangement links TRBV6-5 to TRBJ1-2, with D unclear. V was cut by 0 bases and J by 4 bases, with 9 bases left in between. The CDR3 loop spans 14 amino acids. The V gene's germline CDR1 is MNHEY and CDR2 SVGAGI. This CDR3 is CASSYSEGFYGYTF. CDR3 in DNA: TGTGCCAGCAGTTACTCGGAGGGATTCTATGGCTACACCTTC.

The V call is TRBV3-1, the J call TRBJ2-7; TRBD2 is a possible D gene (5 bases). The CDR3 has 15 residues. Trimming pared 0 bases from V and 5 bases from J, leaving 14 bases between. Germline loops: CDR1 LGHDT, CDR2 YNNKEL (reference sequence). The DNA for the CDR3 is TGTGCCAGCAGCCAAGATCGGGCGGGTGGCGACGAGCAGTACTTC. It codes for CASSQDRAGGDEQYF.

This chain uses TRBV6-5 with TRBJ1-2, with D possibly matching TRBD1 (5 bases). Looked up from germline, CDR1 is MNHEY and CDR2 is SVGAGI. The CDR3 covers 12 residues. Trimming took 6 bases from V and 4 from J, leaving 9 bases between them. The CDR3 DNA reads TGTGCCAGCAGGCAAGGGGCCTATGGCTACACCTTC. It encodes CASRQGAYGYTF.

The V call is TRBV19, the J call TRBJ2-7; perhaps TRBD1 as D (6 bases). The CDR3 is 14 residues long. Trimming pared 8 bases from V and 2 bases from J, leaving 16 bases between. Germline-derived CDR1 and CDR2 are LNHDA and SQIVND (reference sequence). Written as DNA, the CDR3 is TGTGCCAGTGCCCGGGACATAAAGCCCTACGAGCAGTACTTC. As protein: CASARDIKPYEQYF.

The V call is TRBV5-6, the J call TRBJ1-2; D might be TRBD1 (5 bases). CDR3 length: 16 amino acids. Trimming pared 1 base from V and 7 bases from J, leaving 20 bases between. CDR1 and CDR2 from the germline V gene are SGHDT and YYEEEE. DNA of the CDR3: TGTGCCAGCAGCTTGCCGAATTGGGCCCTCGGGGGTGGCTACACCTTC. Translating it yields CASSLPNWALGGGYTF.

The rearrangement links TRBV11-3 to TRBJ2-2; no definite D call. The CDR3 runs to 14 residues. With 0 bases removed from V and 4 bases from J, the gap between germline ends came to 6 bases. Germline-derived CDR1 and CDR2 are SGHNT and YENEEA. This CDR3 is CASSLDGPTGELFF. DNA for the CDR3: TGTGCCAGCAGCTTAGATGGACCCACCGGGGAGCTGTTTTTT.